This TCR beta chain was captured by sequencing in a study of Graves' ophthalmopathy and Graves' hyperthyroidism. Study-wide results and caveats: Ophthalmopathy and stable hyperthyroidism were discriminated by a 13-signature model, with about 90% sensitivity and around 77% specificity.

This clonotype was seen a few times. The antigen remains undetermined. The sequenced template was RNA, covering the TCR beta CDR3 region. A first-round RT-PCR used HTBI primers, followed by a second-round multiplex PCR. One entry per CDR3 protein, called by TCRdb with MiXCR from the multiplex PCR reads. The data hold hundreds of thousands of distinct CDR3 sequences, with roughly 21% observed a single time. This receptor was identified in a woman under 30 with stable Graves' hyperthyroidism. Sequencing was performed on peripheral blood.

The CDR3 nucleotides are TGTGCCAGTAGTCGGTGGGACAGCTATGGCTACACCTTC. Translation gives CASSRWDSYGYTF. The V call is TRBV19, the J call TRBJ1-2; 7 bases match TRBD1. Germline lookup yields CDR1 LNHDA and CDR2 SQIVND (reference sequence). This CDR3 has 13 amino acids. V lost 5 bases and J lost 4; bases outside the gene matches: 4.